A selection of T cell receptor beta chains follows, all from one sample in a study of tumor-infiltrating lymphocytes in localized non-small cell lung cancer. The method was immunoSEQ multiplex PCR; TCRdb's version includes in-frame clones alone and lacks a portion of them. The sample lists tens of thousands of clones; 70% to 90% were seen once. The sequenced sample consisted of lung tumor tissue. The source is a human donor with non-small cell lung cancer. The CDR3 runs from the conserved cysteine through the conserved F or W. The D gene is left open where the match is weak. The listing skips clone size in some rows; elsewhere it reads once, few, many or a size class.

v_call: TRBV6-6; clone_size: NA; d_call: TRBD1; j_call: TRBJ1-2; cdr3_aa: CASSYGTVTYGYTF; cdr3_nt: TGTGCCAGCAGTTACGGGACAGTAACCTATGGCTACACCTTC
v_call: TRBV7-8; clone_size: once; d_call: NA; j_call: TRBJ2-1; cdr3_aa: CASSLRGGSYNEQFF; cdr3_nt: TGTGCCAGCAGCTTACGTGGGGGCTCCTACAATGAGCAGTTCTTC
v_call: TRBV29-1; clone_size: NA; d_call: NA; j_call: TRBJ1-5; cdr3_aa: CSVGGGGPNQPQHF; cdr3_nt: TGCAGCGTGGGAGGGGGGGGCCCCAATCAGCCCCAGCATTTT
v_call: TRBV4-1; clone_size: once; d_call: NA; j_call: TRBJ2-3; cdr3_aa: CASSRQEVDTQYF; cdr3_nt: TGCGCCAGCAGCCGACAGGAGGTAGATACGCAGTATTTT
v_call: TRBV14; clone_size: once; d_call: TRBD1; j_call: TRBJ2-3; cdr3_aa: CASSMGQLSTDTQYF; cdr3_nt: TGTGCCAGCAGCATGGGACAGCTTAGCACAGATACGCAGTATTTT
v_call: TRBV5-5; clone_size: NA; d_call: NA; j_call: TRBJ2-7; cdr3_aa: CASSWSYEQYF; cdr3_nt: TGTGCCAGCAGTTGGAGCTACGAGCAGTACTTC
v_call: TRBV2; clone_size: NA; d_call: NA; j_call: TRBJ1-2; cdr3_aa: CASSAGEGGNYGYTF; cdr3_nt: TGTGCCAGCAGTGCGGGGGAGGGGGGCAACTATGGCTACACCTTC
v_call: TRBV4-2; clone_size: NA; d_call: NA; j_call: TRBJ1-4; cdr3_aa: CASSQEGSGVEKLFF; cdr3_nt: TGTGCCAGCAGCCAAGAAGGGTCCGGGGTCGAAAAACTGTTTTTT
v_call: TRBV29-1; clone_size: NA; d_call: TRBD1; j_call: TRBJ1-2; cdr3_aa: CSVNDRAGTNYGYTF; cdr3_nt: TGCAGCGTGAATGACAGGGCTGGTACCAACTATGGCTACACCTTC
v_call: TRBV7-9; clone_size: few; d_call: NA; j_call: TRBJ2-5; cdr3_aa: CASSRGAGETQYF; cdr3_nt: TGTGCCAGCAGTAGAGGTGCGGGAGAGACCCAGTACTTC
v_call: TRBV11-2; clone_size: NA; d_call: NA; j_call: TRBJ1-3; cdr3_aa: CASSLVYRTSGNTIYF; cdr3_nt: TGTGCCAGCAGCTTAGTCTATAGGACCTCTGGAAACACCATATATTTT
v_call: TRBV18; clone_size: NA; d_call: TRBD1; j_call: TRBJ1-4; cdr3_aa: CASSPGQGAHEKLFF; cdr3_nt: TGTGCCAGCTCACCCGGACAGGGGGCTCATGAAAAACTGTTTTTT
v_call: TRBV18; clone_size: NA; d_call: NA; j_call: TRBJ1-5; cdr3_aa: CASSLRGGGNQPQHF; cdr3_nt: TGTGCCAGCTCACTTAGAGGTGGGGGCAATCAGCCCCAGCATTTT
v_call: TRBV19; clone_size: NA; d_call: NA; j_call: TRBJ1-5; cdr3_aa: CASSIGGNSNQPQHF; cdr3_nt: TGTGCCAGTAGTATAGGAGGCAATAGCAATCAGCCCCAGCATTTT
v_call: TRBV7-3; clone_size: NA; d_call: NA; j_call: TRBJ1-6; cdr3_aa: CASSFDRYNSPLHF; cdr3_nt: TGTGCCAGCAGCTTTGACCGCTATAATTCACCCCTCCACTTT
v_call: TRBV11-2; clone_size: few; d_call: TRBD1; j_call: TRBJ1-4; cdr3_aa: CASSTQQGPGEKLFF; cdr3_nt: TGTGCCAGCAGCACCCAACAGGGGCCGGGAGAAAAACTGTTTTTT
v_call: TRBV5-4; clone_size: NA; d_call: NA; j_call: TRBJ2-7; cdr3_aa: CASSLWDNSYEQYF; cdr3_nt: TGTGCCAGCAGCTTGTGGGACAACTCCTACGAGCAGTACTTC
v_call: TRBV30; clone_size: NA; d_call: TRBD1; j_call: TRBJ2-5; cdr3_aa: CAWSVPGQRETQYF; cdr3_nt: TGTGCCTGGAGTGTACCGGGACAGCGAGAGACCCAGTACTTC
v_call: TRBV18; clone_size: NA; d_call: NA; j_call: TRBJ2-2; cdr3_aa: CASSPGTPNTGELFF; cdr3_nt: TGTGCCAGCTCACCAGGAACACCGAACACCGGGGAGCTGTTTTTT
v_call: TRBV2; clone_size: NA; d_call: NA; j_call: TRBJ2-2; cdr3_aa: CASSDAEAGDVSGGELFF; cdr3_nt: TGTGCCAGCAGTGATGCCGAAGCAGGGGACGTCTCCGGGGGGGAGCTGTTTTTT
v_call: TRBV29-1; clone_size: NA; d_call: NA; j_call: TRBJ2-7; cdr3_aa: CSASRGRSYEQYF; cdr3_nt: TGCAGCGCCTCTCGAGGCAGAAGCTACGAGCAGTACTTC
v_call: TRBV10-3; clone_size: NA; d_call: TRBD1; j_call: TRBJ1-5; cdr3_aa: CAISAGTGGASGNQPQHF; cdr3_nt: TGTGCCATCAGTGCCGGGACAGGGGGCGCGTCGGGCAATCAGCCCCAGCATTTT
v_call: TRBV5-1; clone_size: NA; d_call: NA; j_call: TRBJ2-7; cdr3_aa: CASSPRQPRRYEQYF; cdr3_nt: TGCGCCAGCAGCCCCCGACAACCCCGGCGTTACGAGCAGTACTTC
v_call: TRBV4-3; clone_size: NA; d_call: TRBD1; j_call: TRBJ2-3; cdr3_aa: CASSHGQGTDTQYF; cdr3_nt: TGCGCCAGCAGCCACGGACAGGGCACAGATACGCAGTATTTT
v_call: TRBV30; clone_size: NA; d_call: TRBD2; j_call: TRBJ2-1; cdr3_aa: CAWSPGLAGGQEEQFF; cdr3_nt: TGTGCCTGGAGTCCGGGACTAGCGGGGGGCCAGGAAGAGCAGTTCTTC
v_call: TRBV4-1; clone_size: NA; d_call: TRBD1; j_call: TRBJ2-1; cdr3_aa: CASSQPIAGTGDNEQFF; cdr3_nt: TGCGCCAGCAGCCAACCCATTGCCGGGACAGGGGACAATGAGCAGTTCTTC
v_call: TRBV5-1; clone_size: NA; d_call: NA; j_call: TRBJ2-7; cdr3_aa: CASSLGPSSYEQYF; cdr3_nt: TGCGCCAGCAGCTTGGGACCGAGCTCCTACGAGCAGTACTTC
v_call: TRBV4-2; clone_size: NA; d_call: NA; j_call: TRBJ1-1; cdr3_aa: CASSQGMGNTEAFF; cdr3_nt: TGTGCCAGCAGCCAAGGTATGGGAAACACTGAAGCTTTCTTT
v_call: TRBV5-6; clone_size: NA; d_call: NA; j_call: TRBJ1-3; cdr3_aa: CASSLARNTIYF; cdr3_nt: TGTGCCAGCAGCTTGGCACGAAACACCATATATTTT